The next 30 T cell receptor beta chains were all read from a single sample in a study of human T cells and chemical hapten exposure. TCRdb recomputed calls from the RACE reads with MiXCR, one row per CDR3 protein. The sample lists 250,000 or so distinct CDR3 sequences; 7.5% to 8% were seen once. Time point reported: pre-sensitization, week 0. Treatment defined: therapeutic diphenylcyclopropenone sensitization with weekly scalp DPC. The sample here was whole blood, taken in connection with sensitization to the hapten diphenylcyclopropenone (DPC). Receptor source: a man aged 18-30 years with alopecia areata. Some clones in this sample may be carry-over from other donors' samples.

The sample holds a few counts of this clonotype. The chain links TRBV11-2 to TRBJ2-3; perhaps TRBD2 as D (7 bases). Germline V gene data show CDR1 as SGHAT and CDR2 as FQNNGV. This CDR3 spans 16 amino acids. V was pared by 2 bases and J by 1 base, with 13 bases between. CDR3 sequence reads: CASSLKAGAGTDTQYF. CDR3 nucleotides: TGTGCCAGCAGCTTAAAGGCGGGGGCCGGCACAGATACGCAGTATTTT.

There are many counts of this clonotype. This chain links TRBV7-9 with TRBJ1-6, with D unresolved. CDR1 and CDR2 from the germline V gene are SEHNR and FQNEAQ (reference sequence). V gave up 4 bases and J gave up 11 bases, with 15 bases separating them. The CDR3 length is 14 residues. The CDR3 bases are TGTGCCAGCAGCTCCAGCACCCACTCACCACCCCTCCACTTT. Protein: CASSSSTHSPPLHF.

The chain is built from TRBV27 and TRBJ1-1, with D possibly being TRBD1 (5 bases). The CDR3 contains 12 residues. Trimming took off 10 bases at V and 1 base at J, with 10 bases between the two ends. Germline CDR1 MNHEY, CDR2 SMNVEV (reference sequence). The CDR3 nucleotides are TGTGCCATTGGACAACCGAACACTGAAGCTTTCTTT. Translated, it gives CAIGQPNTEAFF.

CDR3 coding DNA: TGTGCCAGCAGCCTGGACCGAAACTCTGGAAACACCATATATTTT. This translates into CASSLDRNSGNTIYF. The chain combines TRBV5-6 with TRBJ1-3, with no clear D. The CDR3 contains 15 residues. Trimming took 4 bases from V and 0 from J, leaving 11 bases between them. The germline V gene has CDR1 SGHDT and CDR2 YYEEEE.

This clonotype has ten or more counts. V usage is TRBV21-1 and J usage is TRBJ1-1; TRBD1 is taken as the D call from the table, unchecked against the DNA. TRBV21-1 is noted as a pseudogene. The CDR3 is 14 residues long. CDR3 loop: CASNPGGCFTEAFF. In DNA, the CDR3 is TGTGCCAGCAATCCGGGGGGGTGTTTCACTGAAGCTTTCTTT.

This clonotype was picked up a small number of times. The chain employs TRBV6-1 and TRBJ1-2; D gene uncertain. Trimming removed 7 bases from V and 5 bases from J, with 11 bases in between. The CDR3 runs 12 residues. From germline, CDR1 is MNHNS and CDR2 SASEGT. CDR3 in amino acids: CASNLGPYGYTF. The CDR3 DNA sequence: TGTGCCAGCAACTTAGGACCTTATGGCTACACCTTC.

This chain connects TRBV18 to TRBJ2-4, with 8 bases that match TRBD1. J lost 0 bases, V lost 8 bases, and 9 bases had no gene match. The CDR3 totals 16 residues. The germline V gene has CDR1 KGHSH and CDR2 LQKENI. DNA of the CDR3: TGTGCCAGCCGGGAACGGGACAGGTTAGCCAAAAACATTCAGTACTTC. This sequence encodes CASRERDRLAKNIQYF.

The table lists this clonotype with many counts. V and J are TRBV7-2 and TRBJ2-1, with 8 bases identical to TRBD2. Germline lookup yields CDR1 SGHTA and CDR2 FQGNSA. Losses at the gene ends were 8 bases for V and 4 bases for J; bases not matched to a gene: 7. This CDR3 is 14 amino acids long. The CDR3 DNA is TGTGCCAGCGGATCGGCGGGGGGATACAATGAGCAGTTCTTC. Residues: CASGSAGGYNEQFF. Full variable domain (missing parts from reference TRBV7-2 and TRBJ2-1): GAGVSQSPSNKVTEKGKDVELRCDPISGHTALYWYRQSLGQGLEFLIYFQGNSAPDKSGLPSDRFSAERTGGSVSTLTIQRTQQEDSAVYLCASGSAGGYNEQFFGPGTRLTVL.

The chain links TRBV29-1 to TRBJ1-2; 7 bases map to TRBD1. From germline, CDR1 is SQVTM and CDR2 ANQGSEA. The CDR3 runs 15 residues. V shed 1 base, J shed 5 bases, and the junction held 10 bases outside the gene matches. CDR3 sequence (DNA): TGCAGCGTTGAAGTCCCCCCCGACAGGGAATATGGCTACACCTTC. Its translation is CSVEVPPDREYGYTF.

In its sample, this clonotype was seen a few times. Given a much more abundant clone one base away, this may be a read error. This CDR3 reads CASSQESSYNSPLHF. Written as DNA, the CDR3 is TGCGCCAGCAGCCAAGAGAGCTCCTATAATTCACCCCTCCACTTT. This chain links TRBV4-3 with TRBJ1-6; D is undetermined. This CDR3 is built from 15 residues. The germline V and J ends were trimmed by 0 bases and 0 bases, with 3 bases remaining between them. Germline CDR1 reads LGHNA; CDR2 reads YSLEER.

This clonotype was counted a few times. V usage is TRBV5-1 and J usage is TRBJ2-5, with a possible D match to TRBD1 (5 bases). CDR1 is SGHRS, CDR2 YFSETQ, per germline. V was pared by 1 base and J by 1 base, with 8 bases between. The CDR3 length is 14 residues. The CDR3 DNA reads TGCGCCAGCAGCTTGCAACAGGTCCAAGAGACCCAGTACTTC. The encoded protein is CASSLQQVQETQYF.

This clonotype came up many times. The chain uses TRBV4-2 and TRBJ1-1; the D gene is possibly TRBD1 (5 bases). The CDR3 extends over 12 amino acids. The germline V gene encodes CDR1 LGHNA and CDR2 YNFKEQ. With 4 bases removed from V and 10 bases from J, the gap between germline ends came to 13 bases. The chain's CDR3 is CASSRADTRAFF. CDR3 nucleotide sequence: TGTGCCAGCAGCCGGGCGGACACTCGAGCTTTCTTT.

This clonotype was found many times. The chain joins TRBV12-3 or TRBV12-4 to TRBJ1-4; no clear D gene. CDR3 length: 12 residues. V dropped 5 bases and J dropped 8 bases, with 9 bases sitting between them. CDR3 sequence: CASSVGLEKLFF. CDR3 nucleotides: TGTGCCAGCAGTGTCGGATTGGAAAAACTGTTTTTT.

V gene TRBV6-5 combines with J gene TRBJ1-5; 7 bases agree with TRBD1. CDR1 and CDR2 from the germline V gene are MNHEY and SVGAGI. J lost 6 bases, V lost 2 bases, and 4 bases had no gene match. There are 14 residues in the CDR3. The CDR3 loop is CASSYDRDIQPQHF. The DNA of the CDR3 is TGTGCCAGCAGTTACGACAGGGATATTCAGCCCCAGCATTTT.

In its sample, this clonotype was seen a few times. The chain carries TRBV6-6 and TRBJ1-6; the D is unclear. Trimming pared 2 bases from V and 0 bases from J, leaving 14 bases between. This CDR3 has 18 residues. CDR1 is MNHNY and CDR2 is SVGAGI in the germline V gene (reference sequence). The CDR3 loop reads CASSYDPRKSSYNSPLHF. CDR3 nucleotide sequence: TGTGCCAGCAGTTACGATCCACGGAAATCCTCCTATAATTCACCCCTCCACTTT.

The V call is TRBV20-1, the J call TRBJ2-3, with D hard to call. Germline V CDR1 and CDR2: DFQATT, SNEGSKA (reference sequence). Trimming took 0 bases from V and 0 from J, leaving 19 bases between them. The CDR3 runs 18 residues. DNA for the CDR3: TGCAGTGCTAGAGATGCCCCTGCAGGCCCTTATAGCACAGATACGCAGTATTTT. Translated, it gives CSARDAPAGPYSTDTQYF.

This clonotype has only a few counts. This chain links TRBV6-5 with TRBJ2-6; the D is unclear. Trimming took 8 bases from V and 1 from J, leaving 12 bases between them. The CDR3 extends over 15 amino acids. Germline V CDR1 and CDR2: MNHEY, SVGAGI. CDR3 in DNA: TGTGCCAGCCAGCAGTGGGTGTCTGGGGCCAACGTCCTGACTTTC. It encodes CASQQWVSGANVLTF.

The chain joins TRBV20-1 to TRBJ1-2; D gene unclear. Germline loops: CDR1 DFQATT, CDR2 SNEGSKA (reference sequence). This CDR3 is built from 14 residues. The V end lost 4 bases, the J end lost 1 base, and 13 bases lay between the germline ends. The CDR3 DNA sequence: TGCAGTGCTACCGACGGGAATTTTAACTATGGCTACACCTTC. Translated, it gives CSATDGNFNYGYTF.

This clonotype was found a few times. The chain is built from TRBV12-3 or TRBV12-4 and TRBJ1-2, with D uncertain. V was cut by 10 bases and J by 2 bases, with 14 bases left in between. This CDR3 is built from 13 residues. CDR3 DNA sequence: TGTGCCATCACCGGACGGCGGAACTATGGCTACACCTTC. Translation: CAITGRRNYGYTF.

This chain uses TRBV6-1 with TRBJ2-3, with 7 positions matching TRBD1. CDR1 is MNHNS and CDR2 is SASEGT in the germline V gene. The CDR3 has 14 residues. After removal of 7 bases from V and 4 bases from J, the junction contained 8 bases not matched to a gene. The CDR3 loop is CASKTGTEPDTQYF. CDR3 in DNA: TGTGCCAGCAAGACAGGGACAGAACCAGATACGCAGTATTTT.

The rearrangement uses TRBV5-1 and TRBJ2-7; D remains unclear. The germline CDR1 and CDR2 sequences are SGHRS and YFSETQ. Trimming stripped 0 bases from V and 6 bases from J, with 4 bases between. The CDR3 consists of 11 residues. The CDR3 DNA sequence: TGCGCCAGCAGCTTGGGGATCGAGCAGTACTTC. It is translated as CASSLGIEQYF.

Points on this clonotype: The junction departs from germline at one end; a sequencing error may be responsible. The rearrangement joins TRBV5-1 to TRBJ2-7; D perhaps matches TRBD1 (6 bases). The germline CDR1 and CDR2 sequences are SGHRS and YFSETQ. The CDR3 consists of 12 residues. CDR3 in DNA: TGCGTCAGCAGCTTGGCCCAGGGGGAGCAGTACTTC. Translated: CVSSLAQGEQYF.

In this sample, this clonotype turned up many times. The gene calls are TRBV10-3 and TRBJ2-7; 7 nucleotides match TRBD1. Germline loops: CDR1 ENHRY, CDR2 SYGVKD. This CDR3 is built from 15 residues. V trimming: 2 bases; J trimming: 5 bases; junction bases outside the gene matches: 9. As DNA, the CDR3 is TGTGCCATCAGTGAGCCGAGGACAGGCATCGACGAGCAGTACTTC. It yields the protein CAISEPRTGIDEQYF.

This clonotype was recorded a few times. The chain employs TRBV20-1 and TRBJ1-5; 8 bases line up with TRBD1. V lost 1 base to trimming and J lost 4 bases; unmatched junction nucleotides: 6. CDR1 is DFQATT, CDR2 SNEGSKA, per germline (reference sequence). The CDR3 loop spans 15 amino acids. The DNA of the CDR3 is TGCAGTGCTAGAGGGTCGGACAGGGTAAATCAGCCCCAGCATTTT. Encoded protein: CSARGSDRVNQPQHF.

The chain uses TRBV9 and TRBJ2-1; D is unclear. Per the germline V gene, CDR1 is SGDLS and CDR2 is YYNGEE. This CDR3 has 12 residues. Deletions cut 0 bases from V and 9 bases from J, with 7 bases between. CDR3 sequence reads: CASSVEDGEQFF. The CDR3, as DNA: TGTGCCAGCAGCGTAGAAGATGGTGAGCAGTTCTTC.

This clonotype was detected many times. The rearrangement joins TRBV29-1 to TRBJ1-2; 7 positions match TRBD1. V trimming: 8 bases; J trimming: 7 bases; junction bases outside the gene matches: 13. The CDR3 sequence is 13 residues long. Germline CDR1 reads SQVTM; CDR2 reads ANQGSEA. The CDR3 sequence is CSSGGTVNSGYTF. In DNA form, the CDR3 reads TGCAGCTCCGGAGGGACAGTCAATTCTGGCTACACCTTC.

V is TRBV7-2 and J is TRBJ1-1; TRBD1 agrees at 9 bases. The CDR3 loop spans 13 amino acids. Looked up from germline, CDR1 is SGHTA and CDR2 is FQGNSA. After removal of 5 bases from V and 10 bases from J, the junction contained 8 bases not matched to a gene. CDR3: CASSPRDRDGAFF. DNA for the CDR3: TGTGCCAGCAGCCCCCGGGACAGGGACGGAGCTTTCTTT.

This clonotype was seen more than once but under ten times. This chain uses TRBV12-3 or TRBV12-4 with TRBJ2-2; 8 bases fit TRBD1. The CDR3 loop spans 14 amino acids. J gave up 5 bases and V 4 bases, and 3 bases lay outside the gene matches. The CDR3 region is CASSWTGRTGELFF. CDR3 in DNA: TGTGCCAGCAGTTGGACAGGGCGGACCGGGGAGCTGTTTTTT.

This clonotype occurred a few times. The chain recombines TRBV7-9 with TRBJ2-7, with D perhaps matching TRBD2 (7 bases). Germline V gene sequence: CDR1 SEHNR, CDR2 FQNEAQ (reference sequence). CDR3 length: 12 amino acids. Trimming took 5 bases from V and 5 from J, leaving 10 bases between them. CDR3: CASSRGADEQYF. The CDR3 nucleotides read TGTGCCAGCAGCCGGGGGGCGGACGAGCAGTACTTC.

The rearrangement uses TRBV29-1 and TRBJ2-3; a possible D gene is TRBD1 (5 bases). Trimming pared 3 bases from V and 6 bases from J, leaving 13 bases between. The CDR3 length is 13 residues. CDR1 and CDR2 from the germline V gene are SQVTM and ANQGSEA. The chain's CDR3 is CSVDLRQHDTQYF. CDR3 nucleotide sequence: TGCAGCGTTGATCTTCGACAGCATGATACGCAGTATTTT.